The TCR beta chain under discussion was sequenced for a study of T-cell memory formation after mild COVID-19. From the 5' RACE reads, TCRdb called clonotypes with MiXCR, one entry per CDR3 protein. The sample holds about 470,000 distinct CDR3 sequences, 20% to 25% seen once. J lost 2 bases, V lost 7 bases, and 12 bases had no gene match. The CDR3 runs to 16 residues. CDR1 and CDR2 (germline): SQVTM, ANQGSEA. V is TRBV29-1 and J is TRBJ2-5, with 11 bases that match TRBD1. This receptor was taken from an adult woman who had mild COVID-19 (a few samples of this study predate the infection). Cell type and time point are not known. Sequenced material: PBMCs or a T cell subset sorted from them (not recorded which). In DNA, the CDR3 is TGCAGCGCCGGACAGGGGGCGAATGTAGGGCAAGAGACCCAGTACTTC. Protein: CSAGQGANVGQETQYF.